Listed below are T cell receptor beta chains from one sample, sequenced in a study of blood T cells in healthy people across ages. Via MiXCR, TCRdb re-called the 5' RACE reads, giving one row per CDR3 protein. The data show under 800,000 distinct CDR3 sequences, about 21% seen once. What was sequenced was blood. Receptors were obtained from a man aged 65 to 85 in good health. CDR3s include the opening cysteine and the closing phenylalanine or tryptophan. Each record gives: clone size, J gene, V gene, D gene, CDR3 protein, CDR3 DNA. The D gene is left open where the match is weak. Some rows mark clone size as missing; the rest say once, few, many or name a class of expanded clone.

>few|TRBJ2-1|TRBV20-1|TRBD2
CSANLAGVNEQFF
TGCAGTGCTAATCTAGCGGGAGTAAATGAGCAGTTCTTC
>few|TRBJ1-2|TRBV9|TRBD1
CASSAFTGERNGYTF
TGTGCCAGCAGCGCATTTACAGGGGAGAGGAATGGCTACACCTTC
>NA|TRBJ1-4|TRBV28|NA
CASSRTDYEKLFF
TGTGCCAGCAGTCGCACAGACTATGAAAAACTGTTTTTT
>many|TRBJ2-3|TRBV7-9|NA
CASSSGSYTDTQYF
TGTGCCAGCAGCTCGGGGTCCTACACAGATACGCAGTATTTT
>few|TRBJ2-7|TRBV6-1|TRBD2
CASSPGTSGFHYEQYF
TGTGCCAGCAGTCCTGGGACTAGCGGGTTCCACTACGAGCAGTACTTC
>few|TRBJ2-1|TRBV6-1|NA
CASGLLAGIIQGNNEQFF
TGTGCCAGCGGGTTGCTGGCGGGAATTATCCAGGGAAACAATGAGCAGTTCTTC
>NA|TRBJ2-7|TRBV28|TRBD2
CASSLGLAGGLLPEQYF
TGTGCCAGCAGTCTAGGACTAGCGGGAGGTCTTTTACCCGAGCAGTACTTC
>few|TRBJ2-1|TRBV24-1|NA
CATSDGNEQFF
TGTGCCACCAGTGATGGAAATGAGCAGTTCTTC
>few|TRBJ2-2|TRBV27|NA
CASSFGGANTGELFF
TGTGCCAGCAGTTTCGGCGGAGCGAACACCGGGGAGCTGTTTTTT
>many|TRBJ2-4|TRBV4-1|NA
CASSQLKDRAKNIQYF
TGCGCCAGCAGCCAACTGAAGGACAGAGCCAAAAACATTCAGTACTTC
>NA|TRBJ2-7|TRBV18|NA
CASSLGPTTYEQYF
TGTGCCAGCTCACTGGGGCCGACGACCTACGAGCAGTACTTC
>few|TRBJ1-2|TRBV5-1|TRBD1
CASSVGQDPGYTF
TGCGCCAGCAGCGTGGGACAGGACCCTGGCTACACCTTC
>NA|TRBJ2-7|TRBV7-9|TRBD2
CASSLASSGGWYEQYF
TGTGCCAGCAGCTTAGCTTCTTCGGGGGGATGGTACGAGCAGTACTTC
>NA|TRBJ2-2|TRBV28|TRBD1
CASSLGQGAWAGELFF
TGTGCCAGCAGTTTAGGACAGGGGGCTTGGGCCGGGGAGCTGTTTTTT
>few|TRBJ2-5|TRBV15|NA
CATSRDLWPNQETQYF
TGTGCCACCAGCAGAGATCTCTGGCCCAACCAAGAGACCCAGTACTTC
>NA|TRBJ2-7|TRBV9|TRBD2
CASSVVDSGICEQYF
TGTGCCAGCAGCGTAGTGGATAGCGGGATATGCGAGCAGTACTTC